What follows are 15 T cell receptor beta chains derived from one specimen sequenced in a study of blood T cell repertoires in COVID-19. Some clones are missing from TCRdb's copy, which holds only in-frame ones; the method was immunoSEQ multiplex PCR. The sample lists 490,000 or so clones, approximately 87% seen once, with about 2% in the top ten. Material: PBMCs or T cells enriched from blood (not recorded which). These receptors all come from a woman in her thirties or forties who had recovered from COVID-19.

V is TRBV6-5 and J is TRBJ1-2; TRBD1 matches 7 bases. The CDR3 contains 15 residues. Germline V lookup: CDR1 MNHEY, CDR2 SVGAGI. V was clipped by 2 bases and J by 4 bases; unmatched bases: 7. CDR3 bases: TGTGCCAGCAGTTACCTGACAGGGTATCCCTATGGCTACACCTTC. As protein: CASSYLTGYPYGYTF.

The V and J genes are TRBV18 and TRBJ2-7, with 11 bases identical to TRBD1. V dropped 4 bases and J dropped 6; count of bases not matched to a gene: 2. This CDR3 spans 13 amino acids. CDR1 is KGHSH, CDR2 LQKENI, per germline. CDR3 in amino acids: CASSLDRGREQYF. The CDR3 DNA is TGTGCCAGCTCACTGGACAGGGGGCGCGAGCAGTACTTC.

This clone showed up just once. This rearrangement joins TRBV7-2 to TRBJ1-4; TRBD1 is a possible D gene (6 bases). Looked up from germline, CDR1 is SGHTA and CDR2 is FQGNSA. Trimming removed 0 bases at V and 3 bases at J, with 8 bases between. This CDR3 contains 15 residues. CDR3: CASSLARGPNEKLFF. CDR3 sequence (DNA): TGTGCCAGCAGCTTAGCGCGGGGGCCTAATGAAAAACTGTTTTTT.

V is TRBV29-1 and J is TRBJ1-2; D ambiguous. CDR1 and CDR2 from the germline V gene are SQVTM and ANQGSEA. The CDR3 length is 12 residues. Trimming shortened V by 3 bases and J by 2 bases, and 7 bases separated the two germline ends. CDR3 nucleotides: TGCAGCGTTGAGGCACCAAACTATGGCTACACCTTC. It translates to CSVEAPNYGYTF.

The genes are TRBV4-2 and TRBJ2-6; 8 bases are shared with TRBD2. This CDR3 contains 17 residues. Germline lookup yields CDR1 LGHNA and CDR2 YNFKEQ. V trimming: 2 bases; J trimming: 2 bases; junction bases outside the gene matches: 5. The chain's CDR3 is CASSQLGRGTGANVLTF. The CDR3 DNA is TGTGCCAGCAGCCAACTCGGGAGGGGGACTGGGGCCAACGTCCTGACTTTC.

A remark on this clone: The identical CDR3 is also encoded by other nucleotide sequences in the sample. CDR3 bases: TGTGCCAGTAGTATTGGCCAGGGGGCAGGGAATGAGCAGTTCTTC. It codes for CASSIGQGAGNEQFF. The chain couples TRBV19 to TRBJ2-1; 8 bases agree with TRBD1. J lost 7 bases, V lost 3 bases, and 8 bases had no gene match. Germline V gene sequence: CDR1 LNHDA, CDR2 SQIVND (reference sequence). The CDR3 contains 15 residues. The full variable domain, completed using reference TRBV19 and TRBJ2-1, is DGGITQSPKYLFRKEGQNVTLSCEQNLNHDAMYWYRQDPGQGLRLIYYSQIVNDFQKGDIAEGYSVSREKKESFPLTVTSAQKNPTAFYLCASSIGQGAGNEQFFGPGTRLTVL.

The V gene is TRBV5-1, the J gene TRBJ2-1, with 10 nucleotides matching TRBD2. The CDR3 has 16 amino acids. V lost 6 bases to trimming and J lost 7 bases; unmatched junction nucleotides: 13. Germline assignment: CDR1 SGHRS and CDR2 YFSETQ. DNA for the CDR3: TGCGCCAGCACCACAATCCTAGCGGGAGTTATGAATGAGCAGTTCTTC. Translation: CASTTILAGVMNEQFF.

The CDR3 region has the DNA TGCGCCAGCAGCCCCCCCAATCGTCTTCCGGGACAGGCTAACACTGAAGCTTTCTTT. Translation: CASSPPNRLPGQANTEAFF. The chain uses TRBV4-1 and TRBJ1-1; 8 bases agree with TRBD1. The CDR3 has 19 amino acids. V lost 4 bases, J lost 2 bases, and 18 bases stayed unmatched. Germline V CDR1 and CDR2: MGHRA, YSYEKL.

V and J are TRBV4-3 and TRBJ1-4; 9 bases match TRBD1. The CDR3 is 14 residues long. Germline loops: CDR1 LGHNA, CDR2 YSLEER. Germline trimming cut 3 bases from V and 8 bases from J; bases unmatched to any gene: 4. Written as DNA, the CDR3 is TGCGCCAGCAGCCAGGGACAGGGTGACGAAAAACTGTTTTTT. This codes for CASSQGQGDEKLFF.

This sequence joins TRBV6-5 and TRBJ2-5, with D possibly TRBD2 on 5 matching bases. The V end lost 4 bases, the J end lost 1 base, and 7 bases lay between the germline ends. This CDR3 comprises 13 residues. Germline values: CDR1 MNHEY, CDR2 SVGAGI. The CDR3 DNA follows: TGTGCCAGCAGTTCCCTAGCCCAAGAGACCCAGTACTTC. Amino acids: CASSSLAQETQYF.

CDR3 amino acids: CASREAFF. In nucleotides, the CDR3 is TGCGCCAGCCGGGAGGCTTTCTTT. The chain carries TRBV10-1 and TRBJ1-1; D ambiguous. The CDR3 runs to 8 residues. The V end lost 8 bases, the J end lost 11 bases, and 6 bases lay between the germline ends. Germline CDR1 WNHNN, CDR2 SYGVQD (reference sequence).

CDR3 in DNA: TGTGCCAGCAGTTTGGGAGGGAGGGCCCACAATGAGCAGTTCTTC. Amino acids: CASSLGGRAHNEQFF. The rearrangement links TRBV27 to TRBJ2-1; 7 nucleotides line up with TRBD2. The V gene's germline CDR1 is MNHEY and CDR2 SMNVEV (reference sequence). V lost 3 bases to trimming and J lost 5 bases; unmatched junction nucleotides: 7. The CDR3 has 15 residues.

The chain recombines TRBV4-3 with TRBJ1-4, with 8 bases identical to TRBD1. The CDR3 is 15 amino acids. Trimming cost V 1 base and J 8 bases; bases outside gene matches: 6. In germline, CDR1 is LGHNA, CDR2 YSLEER. The CDR3: CASSQGDRRVEKLFF. Written as DNA, the CDR3 is TGCGCCAGCAGCCAAGGGGACAGGAGGGTCGAAAAACTGTTTTTT.

The chain links TRBV11-3 to TRBJ2-2; no firm D call. V lost 10 bases and J 1 base, leaving 7 bases between the germline ends. Germline V CDR1 and CDR2: SGHNT, YENEEA. This CDR3 comprises 12 residues. The CDR3 nucleotides read TGTGCCAAGCAGGAGAACACCGGGGAGCTGTTTTTT. Protein sequence: CAKQENTGELFF.

The chain couples TRBV5-4 to TRBJ2-2, with TRBD2 identical over 10 bases. CDR3 size: 16 residues. Trimming removed 3 bases from V and 7 bases from J; junction bases left unmatched: 9. Germline values: CDR1 SGHNT, CDR2 YYREEE (reference sequence). CDR3 protein: CASSSTSGTGYGELFF. CDR3 in DNA: TGTGCCAGCAGCTCCACTAGCGGGACTGGTTACGGGGAGCTGTTTTTT. Full variable domain (remainder filled in from reference TRBV5-4 and TRBJ2-2): ETGVTQSPTHLIKTRGQQVTLRCSSQSGHNTVSWYQQALGQGPQFIFQYYREEENGRGNFPPRFSGLQFPNYSSELNVNALELDDSALYLCASSSTSGTGYGELFFGEGSRLTVL.